Listed below are T cell receptor beta chains from one sample, sequenced in a study of shared clonotypes between healthy human individuals. Here immunoSEQ multiplex PCR was the method, and the copy in TCRdb shows in-frame clones only, minus some. Among about 1 million clones listed, around four fifths were seen once. Sequences were obtained from memory CD4+ T cells sorted from blood. Every receptor here comes from a man aged 18 to 35 in good health. The CDR3 runs from the conserved cysteine through the conserved F or W. The D gene is left open where the match is weak. Clone size is given for some rows only: seen once, a few or many times, or a class if the clone is expanded.

clone size,V gene,J gene,D gene,CDR3 protein,CDR3 DNA
few,TRBV27,TRBJ2-5,.,CASRRRGQETQYF,TGTGCCAGCCGCCGGAGGGGTCAAGAGACCCAGTACTTC
.,TRBV10-1,TRBJ2-1,.,CASSESKRAHNEQFF,TGCGCCAGCAGTGAGTCTAAGCGGGCGCACAATGAGCAGTTCTTC
.,TRBV27,TRBJ2-2,.,CASTLETGGTGELFF,TGTGCCAGCACGCTCGAGACAGGAGGCACCGGGGAGCTGTTTTTT
.,TRBV9,TRBJ2-3,.,CASSVVALITDTQYF,TGTGCCAGCAGCGTAGTGGCTCTGATCACAGATACGCAGTATTTT
.,TRBV14,TRBJ1-2,.,CASSQDRYYGYTF,TGTGCCAGCAGCCAAGACCGGTACTATGGCTACACCTTC
.,TRBV4-1,TRBJ2-3,.,CASSQEPSGGGVTDTQYF,TGCGCCAGCAGCCAAGAACCTAGCGGAGGGGGGGTCACAGATACGCAGTATTTT
.,TRBV5-6,TRBJ1-2,.,CASSRWGDGGYTF,TGTGCCAGCAGCCGGTGGGGGGACGGCGGCTACACCTTC
.,TRBV2,TRBJ2-4,.,CASSDSGSPGAQYF,TGTGCCAGCAGTGATTCCGGGTCTCCCGGGGCTCAGTACTTC
.,TRBV5-1,TRBJ1-4,.,CASTLAGAVTNEKLFF,TGCGCCAGTACTCTTGCCGGGGCAGTAACTAATGAAAAACTGTTTTTT
.,TRBV7-2,TRBJ2-7,.,CASSQEGGGYYEQYF,TGTGCCAGCAGCCAAGAGGGCGGGGGCTACTACGAGCAGTACTTC
.,TRBV2,TRBJ1-5,.,CASQGNQPQHF,TGTGCCAGCCAAGGCAATCAGCCCCAGCATTTT
few,TRBV11-2,TRBJ2-7,TRBD1,CASSLVQGSSYEQYF,TGTGCCAGCAGCTTAGTACAGGGGTCATCCTACGAGCAGTACTTC
.,TRBV5-3,TRBJ1-6,.,CARSRVIHNSPLHF,TGTGCCAGAAGCCGAGTTATCCATAATTCACCCCTCCACTTT
.,TRBV15,TRBJ2-7,TRBD2,CATSRDGPSGMDEQYF,TGTGCCACCAGCAGAGATGGGCCTAGCGGGATGGACGAGCAGTACTTC
few,TRBV19,TRBJ1-4,.,CARPGVMEKLFF,TGTGCCAGGCCCGGGGTTATGGAAAAACTGTTTTTT
once,TRBV27,TRBJ1-2,.,CASSPMKADNYGYTF,TGTGCCAGCAGTCCCATGAAGGCAGATAACTATGGCTACACCTTC
.,TRBV11-2,TRBJ2-3,.,CASSLRTTTDTQYF,TGTGCCAGCAGCTTACGCACTACCACAGATACGCAGTATTTT
.,TRBV27,TRBJ1-4,.,CASSPPGVKRLFF,TGTGCCAGCAGTCCCCCGGGGGTAAAGAGACTGTTTTTT
.,TRBV29-1,TRBJ2-7,TRBD1,CSVMDRAVTYEQYF,TGCAGCGTTATGGACAGGGCAGTAACCTACGAGCAGTACTTC
once,TRBV10-1,TRBJ2-3,.,CASSENKSPDTQYF,TGCGCCAGCAGTGAGAATAAGTCCCCAGATACGCAGTATTTT
.,TRBV7-9,TRBJ1-3,.,CASSEWTKKSNTIYF,TGTGCCAGCAGCGAGTGGACAAAAAAGAGCAACACCATATATTTT
.,TRBV7-6,TRBJ1-4,TRBD1,CASSSQGAGEKLFF,TGTGCCAGCAGCTCGCAGGGGGCCGGGGAAAAACTGTTTTTT
.,TRBV5-8,TRBJ2-3,.,CASSLRLGGTDTQYF,TGTGCCAGCAGCTTGCGACTAGGCGGCACAGATACGCAGTATTTT
few,TRBV4-3,TRBJ2-1,.,CASSQDKGLGQFF,TGCGCCAGCAGCCAAGATAAAGGGCTCGGGCAGTTCTTC
.,TRBV5-6,TRBJ1-1,.,CASSLPTYRDSTEAFF,TGTGCCAGCAGCTTGCCCACATACAGGGATAGTACTGAAGCTTTCTTT
few,TRBV5-1,TRBJ1-4,TRBD1,CASSGGQGRTNEKLFF,TGCGCCAGCAGCGGGGGACAGGGGCGCACTAATGAAAAACTGTTTTTT
.,TRBV7-3,TRBJ2-1,.,CASSLTLHNEQFF,TGTGCCAGCAGCTTAACTCTCCACAATGAGCAGTTCTTC
.,TRBV2,TRBJ2-1,.,CASRHRGGAGEEQFF,TGTGCCAGCAGACACAGAGGGGGCGCGGGAGAAGAGCAGTTCTTC
.,TRBV9,TRBJ2-3,TRBD2,CASSGYTKKLAPSTDTQYF,TGTGCCAGCAGCGGCTATACCAAGAAACTAGCGCCTAGCACAGATACGCAGTATTTT
once,TRBV30,TRBJ1-6,.,CASLSMGLLNSPLHF,TGTGCCTCCCTCTCAATGGGACTTCTAAATTCACCCCTCCACTTT
.,TRBV19,TRBJ1-6,TRBD1,CASTPGTGMENSPLHF,TGTGCCAGTACCCCCGGGACAGGGATGGAGAATTCACCCCTCCACTTT
.,TRBV2,TRBJ1-6,TRBD1,CASPAGQGVSPLHF,TGTGCCAGCCCGGCGGGGCAGGGGGTTTCACCCCTCCACTTT
.,TRBV5-8,TRBJ1-4,.,CASRWASLGEKLFF,TGTGCCAGCAGATGGGCCTCCCTGGGTGAAAAACTGTTTTTT
.,TRBV19,TRBJ1-2,.,CASSPPGGNSYGYTF,TGTGCCAGTAGTCCCCCCGGCGGGAACAGTTATGGCTACACCTTC
few,TRBV2,TRBJ1-1,.,CASRGTTRLGTEAFF,TGTGCCAGCAGGGGGACTACACGCCTGGGGACTGAAGCTTTCTTT
.,TRBV5-6,TRBJ2-4,.,CASSLDSLSYIQYF,TGTGCCAGCAGCTTGGACAGCCTAAGCTACATTCAGTACTTC
.,TRBV6-5,TRBJ1-1,TRBD1,CASRTDRQTFEAFF,TGTGCCAGCAGGACGGACAGGCAAACTTTTGAAGCTTTCTTT
.,TRBV25-1,TRBJ2-7,.,CASRGQSYEQYF,TGTGCCAGCAGAGGACAGTCCTACGAGCAGTACTTC
.,TRBV19,TRBJ1-4,TRBD1,CASSALDRAEKLFF,TGTGCCAGTAGTGCCTTAGACAGGGCGGAAAAACTGTTTTTT
once,TRBV19,TRBJ1-3,TRBD1,CASRSGDSSGNTIYF,TGTGCCAGTAGATCGGGGGACAGCTCTGGAAACACCATATATTTT
.,TRBV2,TRBJ1-5,TRBD1,CASRNDREKRQHF,TGTGCCAGCAGGAACGACAGGGAGAAACGCCAGCATTTT
once,TRBV7-2,TRBJ2-1,TRBD2,CASSLPSGAKSSYNEQFF,TGTGCCAGCAGCTTACCTAGCGGGGCGAAGAGCTCCTACAATGAGCAGTTCTTC
.,TRBV11-2,TRBJ2-7,TRBD2,CASSLTSGGEPYEQYF,TGTGCCAGCAGCTTGACTAGCGGGGGTGAACCCTACGAGCAGTACTTC
.,TRBV7-9,TRBJ2-1,TRBD2,CASSLGSSGRTYYNEQFF,TGTGCCAGCAGCTTAGGTTCCAGCGGGAGGACCTACTACAATGAGCAGTTCTTC
.,TRBV5-4,TRBJ1-1,.,CASSVTGNTEAFF,TGTGCCAGCAGCGTCACAGGGAACACTGAAGCTTTCTTT